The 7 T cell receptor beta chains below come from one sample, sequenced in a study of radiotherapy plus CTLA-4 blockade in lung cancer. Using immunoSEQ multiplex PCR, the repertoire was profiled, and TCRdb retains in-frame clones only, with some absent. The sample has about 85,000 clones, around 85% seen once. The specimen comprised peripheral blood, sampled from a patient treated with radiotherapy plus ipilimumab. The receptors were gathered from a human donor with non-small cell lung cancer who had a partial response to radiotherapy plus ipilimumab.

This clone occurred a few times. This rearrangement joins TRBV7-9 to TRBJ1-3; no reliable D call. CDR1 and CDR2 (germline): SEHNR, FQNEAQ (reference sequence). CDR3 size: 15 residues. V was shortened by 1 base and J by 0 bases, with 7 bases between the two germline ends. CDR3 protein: CASSLGEYSGNTIYF. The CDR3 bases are TGTGCCAGCAGCTTAGGCGAATACTCTGGAAACACCATATATTTT.

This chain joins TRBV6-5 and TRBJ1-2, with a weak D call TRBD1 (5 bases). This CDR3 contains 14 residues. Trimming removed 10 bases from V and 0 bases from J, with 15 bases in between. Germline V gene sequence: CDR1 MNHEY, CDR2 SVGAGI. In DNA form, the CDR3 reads TGTGCCACCAGCATAACAGGAGCTAACTATGGCTACACCTTC. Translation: CATSITGANYGYTF.

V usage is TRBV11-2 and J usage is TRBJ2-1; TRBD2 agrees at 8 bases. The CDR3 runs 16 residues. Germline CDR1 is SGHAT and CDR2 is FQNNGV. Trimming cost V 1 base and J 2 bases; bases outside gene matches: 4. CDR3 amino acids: CASSLGTLAAYNEQFF. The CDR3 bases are TGTGCCAGCAGCTTAGGGACACTAGCGGCCTACAATGAGCAGTTCTTC.

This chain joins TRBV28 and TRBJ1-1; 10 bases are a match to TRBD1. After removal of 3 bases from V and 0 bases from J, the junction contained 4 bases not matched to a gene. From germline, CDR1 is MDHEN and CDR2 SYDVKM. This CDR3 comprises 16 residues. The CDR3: CASSLTGGPLNTEAFF. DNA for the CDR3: TGTGCCAGCAGTTTGACAGGGGGCCCATTGAACACTGAAGCTTTCTTT.

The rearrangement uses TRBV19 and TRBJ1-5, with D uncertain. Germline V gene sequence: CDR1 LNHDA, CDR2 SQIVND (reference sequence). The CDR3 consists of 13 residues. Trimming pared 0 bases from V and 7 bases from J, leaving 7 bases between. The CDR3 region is CASSIDQVQPQHF. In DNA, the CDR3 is TGTGCCAGTAGTATAGATCAGGTACAGCCCCAGCATTTT.

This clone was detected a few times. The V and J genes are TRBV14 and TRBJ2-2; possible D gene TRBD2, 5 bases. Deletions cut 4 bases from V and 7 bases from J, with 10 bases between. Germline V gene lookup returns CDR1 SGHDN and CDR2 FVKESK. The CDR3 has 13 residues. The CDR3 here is CASSPVGSGELFF. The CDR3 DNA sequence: TGTGCCAGCAGCCCGGTAGGGAGCGGGGAGCTGTTTTTT.

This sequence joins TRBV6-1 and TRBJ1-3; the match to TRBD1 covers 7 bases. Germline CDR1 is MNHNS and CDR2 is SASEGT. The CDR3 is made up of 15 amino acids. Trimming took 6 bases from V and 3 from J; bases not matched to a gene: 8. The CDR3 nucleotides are TGTGCCAGCAGAGACAGGGTTCAAGGTGGAAACACCATATATTTT. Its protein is CASRDRVQGGNTIYF.